The sequence of this TCR beta chain was determined in a study of regulatory T cells in long-lasting Graves disease. CDR3-region Arm-PCR and iRepertoire HTBI primers produced the TCR beta libraries. TCRdb ran MiXCR on the multiplex PCR reads and lists one entry per CDR3 protein. The sample includes 390,000 or so distinct CDR3 sequences, roughly 24% seen only once; the top ten take approximately 28%. This clonotype came up a few times. CDR3 length equals 11 residues. CDR1 is SGHRS and CDR2 is YFSETQ in the germline V gene. V shed 10 bases and J shed 4 bases, with 12 bases lying between them. Indicated time point: persistent/refractory GD, antithyroid drugs over 5 years with positive TRAb. PBMCs were the source of the RNA used for TCR sequencing.

The material sequenced was peripheral blood mononuclear cells (PBMCs), taken when the disease was refractory, from a patient treated with antithyroid drugs. V is TRBV5-1 and J is TRBJ2-7; D might be TRBD2 (7 bases). The TCR sequence derives from a middle-aged woman with Graves disease. CDR3 amino acids: CAGGGEYEQYF. In DNA, the CDR3 is TGCGCCGGAGGGGGGGAATACGAGCAGTACTTC.